This T cell receptor beta chain came from a study of identical twins. From the 5' RACE reads, TCRdb called clonotypes with MiXCR, one entry per CDR3 protein. Of hundreds of thousands of distinct CDR3 sequences in the sample, over 8.5% are singletons; the top ten hold 0.75% to 1%. These data also formed part of another study, on yellow fever vaccine responses in identical twins.

The source is a woman between 18 and 29 years old in good health. Sequencing was performed on PBMCs.

The CDR3, as DNA: TGCAGTGCTAGAGATTCTAGCGCTTATACCGGGGAGCTGTTTTTT. Translated: CSARDSSAYTGELFF. This rearrangement joins TRBV20-1 to TRBJ2-2; D might be TRBD2 (6 bases). The CDR3 sequence is 15 residues long. The germline V and J ends were trimmed by 0 bases and 5 bases, with 13 bases remaining between them. Germline CDR1 reads DFQATT; CDR2 reads SNEGSKA (reference sequence).